A single sample gave rise to the 11 T cell receptor beta chains below, sequenced in a study of blood T cell repertoires in COVID-19. The table came from immunoSEQ multiplex PCR; TCRdb's copy has only in-frame clones and leaves some out. The sample comprises approximately 200,000 clones, roughly 87% of which are singletons, and about 2.1% rests with the top ten. Sequences were obtained from PBMCs or T cells enriched from blood (not recorded which). All receptors come from a woman between 40 and 50 years old with acute COVID-19.

Only one count was recorded for this clone. The rearrangement uses TRBV7-3 and TRBJ2-1, with 10 bases identical to TRBD2. V was pared by 5 bases and J by 4 bases, with 5 bases of the junction left unmatched. There are 15 residues in the CDR3. The germline gives CDR1 SGHTA, CDR2 FQGTGA. The CDR3 region is CASSLSGRSYNEQFF. CDR3 sequence (DNA): TGTGCCAGCAGCCTTAGCGGGAGGTCGTACAATGAGCAGTTCTTC.

In this sample, this clone turned up once. The chain recombines TRBV7-8 with TRBJ1-3; D remains unclear. The CDR3 totals 12 residues. V lost 5 bases to trimming and J lost 7 bases, with 9 bases between them. From germline, CDR1 is SGHVS and CDR2 FQNEAQ. CDR3 in amino acids: CASSPLRNTIYF. Here the CDR3 DNA reads TGTGCCAGCAGCCCCCTCCGGAACACCATATATTTT.

This rearrangement joins TRBV24-1 to TRBJ2-1, with 10 bases lining up with TRBD1. V lost 9 bases, J lost 3 bases, and 7 bases stayed unmatched. Germline-derived CDR1 and CDR2 are KGHDR and SFDVKD. This CDR3 has 15 amino acids. The CDR3 DNA is TGTGCCACCGCCTACGGGACAGGGGACTACAATGAGCAGTTCTTC. Residues: CATAYGTGDYNEQFF.

J is TRBJ2-5 and V is TRBV12-3 or TRBV12-4; TRBD1 matches at 7 bases. V dropped 8 bases and J dropped 5; count of bases not matched to a gene: 8. This CDR3 comprises 13 residues. The CDR3 DNA sequence: TGTGCCAGCCGGCAGGGGGTAAGGGAGACCCAGTACTTC. This encodes CASRQGVRETQYF.

The V and J genes are TRBV19 and TRBJ1-6; no clear D. V lost 4 bases and J lost 6, with 16 bases in between. The CDR3 is made up of 16 amino acids. The germline V gene encodes CDR1 LNHDA and CDR2 SQIVND (reference sequence). CDR3 DNA: TGTGCCAGTAGTAGAGGCCCGGGATATCGTAATTCACCCCTCCACTTT. This codes for CASSRGPGYRNSPLHF.

This chain connects TRBV27 to TRBJ2-2; TRBD2 matches 8 bases. Germline-derived CDR1 and CDR2 are MNHEY and SMNVEV (reference sequence). The CDR3 is 15 residues long. With V trimmed by 5 bases and J by 0 bases, 2 bases remained unmatched. The CDR3 nucleotides are TGTGCCAGCAGTGCGGGACTAGCGAACACCGGGGAGCTGTTTTTT. It encodes CASSAGLANTGELFF.

The J gene is TRBJ1-5, the V gene TRBV6-6, with 9 bases matching TRBD1. Germline V gene data show CDR1 as MNHNY and CDR2 as SVGAGI (reference sequence). The J segment lost 3 bases and the V segment lost 5 bases, leaving 14 bases of the junction unmatched. The CDR3 totals 18 residues. CDR3 loop: CASSPLWTGAIDNQPQHF. DNA of the CDR3: TGTGCCAGCAGTCCTCTATGGACAGGGGCGATTGACAATCAGCCCCAGCATTTT.

This rearrangement joins TRBV5-1 to TRBJ1-1, with TRBD1 identical over 9 bases. The CDR3 has 15 amino acids. Germline CDR1 is SGHRS and CDR2 is YFSETQ. The V and J ends lost 5 bases and 1 base, in that order; junction bases with no gene match: 6. CDR3 coding DNA: TGCGCCAGCAGTGGGACAGGGAGGGAGAACACTGAAGCTTTCTTT. This translates into CASSGTGRENTEAFF.

The chain combines TRBV10-2 with TRBJ1-5; TRBD1 agrees at 7 bases. Unmatched junction bases numbered 9, after V lost 4 bases and J lost 6 bases. The germline CDR1 and CDR2 sequences are WSHSY and SAAADI. The CDR3 spans 15 residues. The CDR3 DNA reads TGCGCCAGCAGTGTGTGGGGCAGGGGGGCTCAGCCCCAGCATTTT. This translates into CASSVWGRGAQPQHF.

The rearrangement uses TRBV6-2 or TRBV6-3 and TRBJ2-7; 12 nucleotides match TRBD2. J gave up 2 bases and V 5 bases, and 4 bases lay outside the gene matches. Looked up from germline, CDR1 is MNHEY and CDR2 is SVGEGT. The CDR3 covers 15 residues. The CDR3 DNA follows: TGTGCCAGCAGTCTACGACTAGCGGGAGCCTACGAGCAGTACTTC. As protein: CASSLRLAGAYEQYF.

This CDR3 is CASRDRGDTGELFF. The CDR3 nucleotides read TGTGCCAGTAGGGACAGGGGAGACACCGGGGAGCTGTTTTTT. The chain recombines TRBV19 with TRBJ2-2, with 9 bases fitting TRBD1. The CDR3 is 14 residues long. CDR1 and CDR2 (germline): LNHDA, SQIVND (reference sequence). The J segment lost 3 bases and the V segment lost 6 bases, leaving 2 bases of the junction unmatched.